The 10 T cell receptor beta chains reported below all come from one sample, sequenced in a study of cytomegalovirus exposure and HLA in healthy donors (dated by TCRdb to about 2017). Libraries were built with the immunoSEQ multiplex PCR assay. For the multiplex PCR, a mixture combining 60 forward primers for TCR Vbeta segments and 13 reverse primers for TCR Jbeta segments was used. This immuneACCESS table, as held by TCRdb, lists in-frame sequences with V and J called but not all clones. Of the missing ones, under half trace to an unresolved V gene in checked studies; the others have no known cause. This sample is represented by under 70,000 clones; approximately 82% of them were singletons. The ten largest clones represent 2.5% to 3% of the sample. Sample: PBMCs. These receptors were obtained from a man in his fifties or sixties in good health and CMV-seronegative.

This chain joins TRBV30 and TRBJ2-5; TRBD2 matches 11 bases. The V gene end was trimmed by 2 bases and the J gene end by 10 bases; junction bases not matched to a gene: 12. The CDR3 is 15 amino acids. Germline V gene data show CDR1 as GTSNPN and CDR2 as SVGIG (reference sequence). The CDR3 DNA reads TGTGCCTGGAGTTTTATAGCGGGGGGGCCGGGTGGCCAGTACTTC. Its protein is CAWSFIAGGPGGQYF. Full variable domain (outside the CDR3, taken from reference TRBV30 and TRBJ2-5): SQTIHQWPATLVQPVGSPLSLECTVEGTSNPNLYWYRQAAGRGLQLLFYSVGIGQISSEVPQNLSASRPQDRQFILSSKKLLLSDSGFYLCAWSFIAGGPGGQYFGPGTRLLVL.

The chain has TRBV11-3 and TRBJ1-1; D not resolved. Germline lookup yields CDR1 SGHNT and CDR2 YENEEA. This CDR3 spans 16 amino acids. V lost 1 base to trimming and J lost 3 bases, with 15 bases between them. CDR3 amino acids: CASSLAVQRAYTEAFF. The CDR3 DNA reads TGTGCCAGCAGCTTAGCTGTACAGCGGGCCTACACTGAAGCTTTCTTT.

The CDR3 DNA is TGCGCCAGCAGCTTCGGGGGAACGGAGCCCCAGCATTTT. As protein: CASSFGGTEPQHF. This chain joins TRBV5-1 and TRBJ1-5; D may be TRBD1 (5 bases). CDR1 SGHRS and CDR2 YFSETQ come from the germline V gene. The CDR3 loop spans 13 amino acids. Trimming shortened V by 2 bases and J by 8 bases, and 11 bases separated the two germline ends.

The rearrangement uses TRBV10-3 and TRBJ1-4; 9 bases map to TRBD1. CDR3 length equals 14 residues. With 5 bases clipped from V and 5 bases from J, the junction kept 3 bases outside the gene matches. Germline V gives CDR1 ENHRY, CDR2 SYGVKD. The CDR3 DNA is TGTGCCATCAGTCCGGGACAGGGAAATGAAAAACTGTTTTTT. Encoded protein: CAISPGQGNEKLFF.

The J gene is TRBJ1-5, the V gene TRBV6-6, with 10 nucleotides matching TRBD1. This CDR3 contains 15 residues. Germline V gene data show CDR1 as MNHNY and CDR2 as SVGAGI (reference sequence). J gave up 6 bases and V 8 bases, and 10 bases lay outside the gene matches. The CDR3 is CASRPTGGAVQPQHF. CDR3 nucleotides: TGTGCCAGCCGCCCGACAGGGGGCGCGGTTCAGCCCCAGCATTTT.

This rearrangement joins TRBV7-6 to TRBJ2-7, with a tentative D call TRBD2 (6 bases). V was clipped by 1 base and J by 3 bases, with 7 bases between them. From germline, CDR1 is SGHVS and CDR2 FNYEAQ. The CDR3 loop spans 13 amino acids. CDR3 nucleotides: TGTGCCAGCAGCTTAGTGGAGGGCTACGAGCAGTACTTC. Translation gives CASSLVEGYEQYF.

J is TRBJ2-3 and V is TRBV7-7; D possibly corresponds to TRBD2 (7 bases). The CDR3 totals 14 residues. The V end lost 5 bases, the J end lost 1 base, and 10 bases lay between the germline ends. Germline CDR1 SSHAT, CDR2 FNYEAQ (reference sequence). The CDR3 DNA follows: TGTGCCAGCAGCAAGGGGGGGGGCACAGATACGCAGTATTTT. It translates to CASSKGGGTDTQYF.

The CDR3 DNA reads TGCGCCAGCAGTGACCCGGCAGGGGTAGCCTACGAGCAGTACTTC. Encoded protein: CASSDPAGVAYEQYF. V is TRBV10-2 and J is TRBJ2-7; TRBD1 might be the D (6 bases). The germline V gene encodes CDR1 WSHSY and CDR2 SAAADI. Deletions cut 3 bases from V and 2 bases from J, with 14 bases between. The CDR3 covers 15 residues.

This chain connects TRBV6-5 to TRBJ2-7; 9 nucleotides match TRBD2. The junction had 9 bases not matched to a gene; V was cut back by 8 bases and J by 1 base. This CDR3 region has 15 residues. Germline V lookup: CDR1 MNHEY, CDR2 SVGAGI. CDR3 DNA: TGTGCCAGCCGAAAAGGTCTAGCGGGATCCTACGAGCAGTACTTC. Its protein is CASRKGLAGSYEQYF.

The chain employs TRBV19 and TRBJ2-1, with 8 bases matching TRBD2. The CDR3 length is 15 residues. Germline V CDR1 and CDR2: LNHDA, SQIVND (reference sequence). The ends lost 1 base at V and 4 bases at J; junction bases unmatched: 3. CDR3 in DNA: TGTGCCAGTAGTATAGGTAGCGGGGTGTACAATGAGCAGTTCTTC. Amino acid sequence: CASSIGSGVYNEQFF. Full variable domain (outside the CDR3, taken from reference TRBV19 and TRBJ2-1): DGGITQSPKYLFRKEGQNVTLSCEQNLNHDAMYWYRQDPGQGLRLIYYSQIVNDFQKGDIAEGYSVSREKKESFPLTVTSAQKNPTAFYLCASSIGSGVYNEQFFGPGTRLTVL.